The 10 T cell receptor beta chains in this list originate from one sample, sequenced in a study of early T cells in non-severe SARS-CoV-2 infection. TCRdb independently ran MiXCR on the 5' RACE reads; one entry per CDR3 protein. The sample consists of 80,000 to 95,000 distinct CDR3 sequences, approximately 13% of them appearing once. What was sequenced was whole blood. These receptors all stem from an adult who was a healthcare worker with PCR-confirmed SARS-CoV-2 infection or an uninfected control (not recorded which).

This clonotype was picked up many times. This chain connects TRBV2 to TRBJ2-3; maybe TRBD2 (5 bases). The CDR3 runs 15 residues. V lost 11 bases to trimming and J lost 0 bases, with 18 bases between them. CDR1 is SNHLY and CDR2 is FYNNEI in the germline V gene. The CDR3 reads CADDPGGPSTDTQYF. CDR3 nucleotides: TGTGCCGATGACCCGGGCGGGCCCAGCACAGATACGCAGTATTTT.

J is TRBJ1-2 and V is TRBV28; the D gene is possibly TRBD1 (5 bases). Trimming removed 5 bases from V and 4 bases from J, with 8 bases in between. Germline V lookup: CDR1 MDHEN, CDR2 SYDVKM. The CDR3 has 12 amino acids. The CDR3 protein is CASSTTVYGYTF. CDR3 in DNA: TGTGCCAGCAGTACGACAGTCTATGGCTACACCTTC.

CDR3 loop: CSARKAVTNYEQYF. The CDR3 DNA is TGCAGTGCTAGAAAGGCGGTAACTAACTACGAGCAGTACTTC. V usage is TRBV20-1 and J usage is TRBJ2-7, with unresolved D. This CDR3 has 14 residues. Germline assignment: CDR1 DFQATT and CDR2 SNEGSKA (reference sequence). V was trimmed by 2 bases and J by 3 bases, leaving 14 bases between them.

This clonotype has a handful of counts. This chain joins TRBV5-1 and TRBJ2-6, with D unresolved. With 7 bases removed from V and 0 bases from J, the gap between germline ends came to 11 bases. This CDR3 region has 15 residues. Germline lookup yields CDR1 SGHRS and CDR2 YFSETQ. Here the CDR3 DNA reads TGCGCCAGCGGCCCTTCAAACTCTGGGGCCAACGTCCTGACTTTC. Its protein is CASGPSNSGANVLTF.

The chain links TRBV20-1 to TRBJ2-2, with D possibly being TRBD1 (5 bases). Trimming pared 0 bases from V and 1 base from J, leaving 12 bases between. Germline CDR1 and CDR2: DFQATT and SNEGSKA (reference sequence). CDR3 length: 16 residues. CDR3 sequence (DNA): TGCAGTGCTAGAGATGGGAAAAGGGGGAACACCGGGGAGCTGTTTTTT. Its translation: CSARDGKRGNTGELFF.

In this sample, this clonotype turned up a few times. The chain employs TRBV6-2 or TRBV6-3 and TRBJ2-7; TRBD2 is a possible D gene (6 bases). The V gene's germline CDR1 is MNHEY and CDR2 SVGEGT. The CDR3 is 13 residues long. The ends were cut back, 11 bases at V and 1 base at J, with 15 bases in the middle. The CDR3 here is CAGPGLQSYEQYF. The DNA of the CDR3 is TGTGCCGGCCCGGGACTCCAATCCTACGAGCAGTACTTC.

Only a few counts were recorded for this clonotype. The V call is TRBV20-1, the J call TRBJ2-7, with D perhaps TRBD2 (5 bases). V was trimmed by 6 bases and J by 5 bases, leaving 20 bases between them. Looked up from germline, CDR1 is DFQATT and CDR2 is SNEGSKA (reference sequence). CDR3 size: 14 residues. For the CDR3, the DNA is TGCAGTGCCCTAACTAGGTCCGGGTTGAACGAGCAGTACTTC. Translated, it gives CSALTRSGLNEQYF.

The chain carries TRBV20-1 and TRBJ2-6; no clear D gene. Germline V CDR1 and CDR2: DFQATT, SNEGSKA (reference sequence). This CDR3 comprises 17 residues. The V gene lost 0 bases and the J gene lost 0 bases, with 12 bases spanning the gap. The CDR3 reads CSARDPEEGSGANVLTF. As DNA, the CDR3 is TGCAGTGCTAGAGATCCTGAGGAAGGCTCTGGGGCCAACGTCCTGACTTTC.

This clonotype was seen only once. The chain carries TRBV7-2 and TRBJ2-1, with 11 bases identical to TRBD2. Germline values: CDR1 SGHTA, CDR2 FQGNSA. The CDR3 sequence is 16 residues long. V dropped 1 base and J dropped 7; count of bases not matched to a gene: 6. The CDR3 here is CASSLVSGLAGNEQFF. As DNA, the CDR3 is TGTGCCAGCAGCTTAGTATCCGGACTAGCGGGTAATGAGCAGTTCTTC.

This clonotype was seen ten or more times. The J gene is TRBJ2-2, the V gene TRBV19, with D maybe TRBD1 (6 bases). The V gene's germline CDR1 is LNHDA and CDR2 SQIVND (reference sequence). This CDR3 is built from 16 residues. The ends were cut back, 1 base at V and 1 base at J, with 10 bases in the middle. CDR3 in DNA: TGTGCCAGTAGTATAGGCGGACAGATGAACACCGGGGAGCTGTTTTTT. This encodes CASSIGGQMNTGELFF.